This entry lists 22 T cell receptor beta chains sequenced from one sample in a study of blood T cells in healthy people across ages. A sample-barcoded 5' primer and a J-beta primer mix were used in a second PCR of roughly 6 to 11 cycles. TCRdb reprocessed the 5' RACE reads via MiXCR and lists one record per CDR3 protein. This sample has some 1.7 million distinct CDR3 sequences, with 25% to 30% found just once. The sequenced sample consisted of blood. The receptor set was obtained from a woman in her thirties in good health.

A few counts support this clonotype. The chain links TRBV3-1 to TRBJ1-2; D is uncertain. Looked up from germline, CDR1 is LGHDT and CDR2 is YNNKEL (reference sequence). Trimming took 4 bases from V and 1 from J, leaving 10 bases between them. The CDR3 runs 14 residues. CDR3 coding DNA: TGTGCCAGCAGCCCGACGGTTGGTAACTATGGCTACACCTTC. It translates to CASSPTVGNYGYTF.

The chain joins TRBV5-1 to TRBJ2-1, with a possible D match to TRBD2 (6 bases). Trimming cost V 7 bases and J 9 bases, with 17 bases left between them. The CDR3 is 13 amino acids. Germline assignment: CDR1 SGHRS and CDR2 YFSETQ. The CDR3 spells CASHIAGMGEQFF. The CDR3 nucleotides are TGCGCCAGCCACATCGCGGGGATGGGTGAGCAGTTCTTC.

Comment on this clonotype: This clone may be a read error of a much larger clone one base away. This chain's CDR3 is CASSELAEETQYF. The CDR3 nucleotides are TGTGCCAGCAGTGAACTAGCGGAAGAGACCCAGTACTTC. The chain recombines TRBV25-1 with TRBJ2-5; 7 bases line up with TRBD2. After removal of 2 bases from V and 3 bases from J, the junction contained 0 bases not matched to a gene. Germline lookup yields CDR1 MGHDK and CDR2 SYGVNS. The CDR3 is 13 residues long. The whole variable domain, remainder taken from reference TRBV25-1 and TRBJ2-5, is EADIYQTPRYLVIGTGKKITLECSQTMGHDKMYWYQQDPGMELHLIHYSYGVNSTEKGDLSSESTVSRIRTEHFPLTLESARPSHTSQYLCASSELAEETQYFGPGTRLLVL.

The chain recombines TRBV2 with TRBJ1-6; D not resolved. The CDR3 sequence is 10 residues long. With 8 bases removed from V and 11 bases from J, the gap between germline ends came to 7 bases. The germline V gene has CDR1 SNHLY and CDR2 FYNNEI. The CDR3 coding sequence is TGTGCCAGCTGTTGCACACCCCTCCACTTT. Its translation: CASCCTPLHF.

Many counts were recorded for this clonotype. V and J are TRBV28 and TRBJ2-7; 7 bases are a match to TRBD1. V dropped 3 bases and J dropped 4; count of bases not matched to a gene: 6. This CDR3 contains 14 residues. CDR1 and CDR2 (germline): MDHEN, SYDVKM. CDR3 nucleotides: TGTGCCAGCAGTTTCGGGACAGCCGTTTACGAGCAGTACTTC. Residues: CASSFGTAVYEQYF.

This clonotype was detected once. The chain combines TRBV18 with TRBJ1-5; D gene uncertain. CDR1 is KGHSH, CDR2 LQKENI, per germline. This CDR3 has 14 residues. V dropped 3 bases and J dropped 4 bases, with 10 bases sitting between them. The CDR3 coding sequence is TGTGCCAGCTCACCGATCCCGGCTAATCAGCCCCAGCATTTT. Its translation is CASSPIPANQPQHF.

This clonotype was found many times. DNA for the CDR3: TGCGCCAGTTCCTCCGGGACTAGCGCCACAGATACGCAGTATTTT. It yields the protein CASSSGTSATDTQYF. The chain employs TRBV10-2 and TRBJ2-3, with 10 bases identical to TRBD2. Germline V CDR1 and CDR2: WSHSY, SAAADI. This CDR3 is 15 amino acids long. V lost 9 bases and J lost 2; bases outside the gene matches: 8.

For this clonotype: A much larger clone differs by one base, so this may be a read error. The CDR3 sequence: CASSFRLNADTQYF. The DNA of the CDR3 is TGTGCCAGCAGTTTTCGTCTAAACGCAGATACGCAGTATTTT. V gene TRBV12-3 or TRBV12-4 combines with J gene TRBJ2-3; unclear D gene. CDR3 length: 14 amino acids. The germline V and J ends were trimmed by 3 bases and 4 bases, with 11 bases remaining between them.

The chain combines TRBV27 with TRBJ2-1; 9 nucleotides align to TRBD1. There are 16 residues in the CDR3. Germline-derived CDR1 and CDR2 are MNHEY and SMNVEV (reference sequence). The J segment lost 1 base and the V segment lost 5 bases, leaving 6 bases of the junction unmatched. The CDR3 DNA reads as TGTGCCAGCAGTCCCCCGGACAGGGGTTCCTACAATGAGCAGTTCTTC. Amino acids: CASSPPDRGSYNEQFF.

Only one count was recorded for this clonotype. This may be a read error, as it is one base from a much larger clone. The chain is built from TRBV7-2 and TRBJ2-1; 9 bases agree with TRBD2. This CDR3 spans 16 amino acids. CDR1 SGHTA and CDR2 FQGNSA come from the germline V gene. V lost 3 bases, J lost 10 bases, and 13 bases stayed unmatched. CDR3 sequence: CASSLSGLASSYEQFF. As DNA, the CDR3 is TGTGCCAGCAGCTTGTCGGGACTAGCCAGCTCCTACGAGCAGTTCTTC.

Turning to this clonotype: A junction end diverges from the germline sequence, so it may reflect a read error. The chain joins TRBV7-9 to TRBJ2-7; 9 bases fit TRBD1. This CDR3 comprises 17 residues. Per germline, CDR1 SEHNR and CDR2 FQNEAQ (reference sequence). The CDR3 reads CAGSRLTGQGRSYEQYF. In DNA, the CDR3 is TGTGCCGGCAGCCGCCTAACTGGACAGGGGCGCTCCTACGAGCAGTACTTC. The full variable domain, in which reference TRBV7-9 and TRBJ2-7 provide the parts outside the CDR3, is DTGVSQNPRHKITKRGQNVTFRCDPISEHNRLYWYRQTLGQGPEFLTYFQNEAQLEKSRLLSDRFSAERPKGSFSTLEIQRTEQGDSAMYLCAGSRLTGQGRSYEQYFGPGTRLTVT.

DNA for the CDR3: TGTGCCAGCAGCCCCCGTCAGTTCGAGACCCAGTACTTC. Its protein product is CASSPRQFETQYF. The chain employs TRBV7-9 and TRBJ2-5; the D is unclear. Trimming removed 5 bases at V and 5 bases at J, with 12 bases between. Germline-derived CDR1 and CDR2 are SEHNR and FQNEAQ (reference sequence). The CDR3 length is 13 residues.

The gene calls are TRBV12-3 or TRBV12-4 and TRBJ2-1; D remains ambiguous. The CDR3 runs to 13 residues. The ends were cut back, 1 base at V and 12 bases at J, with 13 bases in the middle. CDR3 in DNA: TGTGCCAGCAGTTTAGGGGTCCGCGGCGTGCAGTTCTTC. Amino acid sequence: CASSLGVRGVQFF.

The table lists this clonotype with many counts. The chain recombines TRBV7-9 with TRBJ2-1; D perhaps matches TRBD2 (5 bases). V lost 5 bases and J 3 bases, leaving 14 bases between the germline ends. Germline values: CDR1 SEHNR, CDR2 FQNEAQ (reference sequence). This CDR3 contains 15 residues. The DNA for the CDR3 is TGTGCCAGCAGCCCGACCCCGGCGGGCTACAATGAGCAGTTCTTC. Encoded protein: CASSPTPAGYNEQFF.

The CDR3 sequence: CASRPTGYRNGYTF. The CDR3 DNA reads as TGTGCCAGCAGACCCACAGGGTATAGAAATGGCTACACCTTC. The chain recombines TRBV28 with TRBJ1-2; TRBD1 is a possible D gene (6 bases). There are 14 residues in the CDR3. V shed 6 bases and J shed 6 bases, with 17 bases lying between them. Germline-derived CDR1 and CDR2 are MDHEN and SYDVKM.

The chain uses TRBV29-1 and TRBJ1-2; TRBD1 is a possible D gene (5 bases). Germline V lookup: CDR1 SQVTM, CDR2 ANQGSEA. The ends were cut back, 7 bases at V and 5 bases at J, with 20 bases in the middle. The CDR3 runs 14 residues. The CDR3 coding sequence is TGCAGCGCGGCTAACCGGGACCGAGGATATGGCTACACCTTC. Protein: CSAANRDRGYGYTF.

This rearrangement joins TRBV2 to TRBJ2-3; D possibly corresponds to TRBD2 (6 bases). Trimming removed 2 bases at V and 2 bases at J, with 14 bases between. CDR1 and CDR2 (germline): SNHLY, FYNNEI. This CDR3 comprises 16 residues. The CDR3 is CASSEQTGGTTDTQYF. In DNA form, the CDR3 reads TGTGCCAGCAGTGAACAGACCGGGGGAACCACAGATACGCAGTATTTT.

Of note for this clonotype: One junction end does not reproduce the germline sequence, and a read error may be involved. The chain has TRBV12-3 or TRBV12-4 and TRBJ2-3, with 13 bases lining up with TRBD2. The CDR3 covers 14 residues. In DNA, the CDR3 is TGTGCCAGCACGGGACTAGCGGGAACAGATACGGAGTATTTT. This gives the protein CASTGLAGTDTEYF.

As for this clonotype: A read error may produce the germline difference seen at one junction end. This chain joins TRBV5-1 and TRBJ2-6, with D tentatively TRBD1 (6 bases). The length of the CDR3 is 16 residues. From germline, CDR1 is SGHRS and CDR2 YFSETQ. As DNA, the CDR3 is TGCGCCAGCAGCTTGGTGGACAGCTCTGAGGCCAACGTCCTGACTTTC. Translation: CASSLVDSSEANVLTF.

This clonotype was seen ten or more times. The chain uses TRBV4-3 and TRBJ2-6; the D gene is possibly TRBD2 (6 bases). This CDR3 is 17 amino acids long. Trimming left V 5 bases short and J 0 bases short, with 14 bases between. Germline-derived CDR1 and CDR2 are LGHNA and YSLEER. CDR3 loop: CASSFLGLTSGANVLTF. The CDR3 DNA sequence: TGCGCCAGCAGCTTTTTGGGACTCACCTCTGGGGCCAACGTCCTGACTTTC.

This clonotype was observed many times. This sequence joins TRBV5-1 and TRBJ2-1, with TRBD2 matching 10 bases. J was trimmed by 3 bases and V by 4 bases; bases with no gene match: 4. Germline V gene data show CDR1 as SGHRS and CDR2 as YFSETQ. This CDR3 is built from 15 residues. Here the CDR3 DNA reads TGCGCCAGCAGCAGTAGCGGGGGGAGCTACAATGAGCAGTTCTTC. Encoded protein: CASSSSGGSYNEQFF.

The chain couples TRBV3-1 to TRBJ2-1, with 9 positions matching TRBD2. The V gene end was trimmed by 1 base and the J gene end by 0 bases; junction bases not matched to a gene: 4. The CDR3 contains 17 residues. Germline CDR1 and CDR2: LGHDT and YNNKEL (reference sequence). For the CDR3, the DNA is TGTGCCAGCAGCCAAGTCCTACTAGCGGGCTCCTACAATGAGCAGTTCTTC. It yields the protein CASSQVLLAGSYNEQFF.